This T cell receptor beta chain was obtained from a study of OX40 agonist ivuxolimab in advanced cancers. Sequencing used immunoSEQ multiplex PCR; TCRdb keeps in-frame clones, though not all of them. The table records approximately 23,000 clones, about 83% of them present only once. This CDR3 is 16 amino acids long. The V segment lost 3 bases and the J segment 3 bases; nucleotides outside the gene matches: 11. Germline loops: CDR1 SGHNT, CDR2 YYREEE (reference sequence). Sequencing used CD4+ or CD8+ T cells sorted from blood, obtained in a trial of the OX40 agonist ivuxolimab. This sequence originates from an adult with an advanced solid tumor such as melanoma, head and neck, liver or kidney cancer. The V gene is TRBV5-4, the J gene TRBJ2-5; TRBD1 agrees at 7 bases. The CDR3 is CASSSLKDRAKETQYF. DNA of the CDR3: TGTGCCAGCAGCTCGTTGAAAGACAGGGCGAAAGAGACCCAGTACTTC. Based on the CDR3 plus reference TRBV5-4 and TRBJ2-5, the full variable domain is ETGVTQSPTHLIKTRGQQVTLRCSSQSGHNTVSWYQQALGQGPQFIFQYYREEENGRGNFPPRFSGLQFPNYSSELNVNALELDDSALYLCASSSLKDRAKETQYFGPGTRLLVL.